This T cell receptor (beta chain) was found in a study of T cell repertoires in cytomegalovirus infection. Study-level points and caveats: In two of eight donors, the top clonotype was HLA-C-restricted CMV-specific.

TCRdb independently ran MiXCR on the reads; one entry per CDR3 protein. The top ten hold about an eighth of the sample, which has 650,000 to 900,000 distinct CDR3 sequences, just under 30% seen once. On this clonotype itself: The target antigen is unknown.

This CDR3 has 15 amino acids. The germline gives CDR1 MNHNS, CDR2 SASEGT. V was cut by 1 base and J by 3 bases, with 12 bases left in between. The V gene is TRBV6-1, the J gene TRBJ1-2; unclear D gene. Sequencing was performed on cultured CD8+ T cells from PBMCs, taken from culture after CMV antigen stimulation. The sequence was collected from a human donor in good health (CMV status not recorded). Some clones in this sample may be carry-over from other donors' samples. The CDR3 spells CASSEGEKAHYGYTF. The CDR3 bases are TGTGCCAGCAGTGAAGGGGAAAAAGCCCACTATGGCTACACCTTC.